Listed here are 25 T cell receptor beta chains from one sample, sequenced in a study of cytomegalovirus exposure and HLA in healthy donors. The PCR made use of 60 Vbeta and 13 Jbeta primers. Profiling relied on immunoSEQ multiplex PCR, and the TCRdb table lists in-frame clones only, not all of them. The sample contains 110,000 or so clones, around four fifths of which appear only once. Sequences were obtained from PBMCs. Every receptor here comes from a man aged 25 to 40 in good health and CMV-seronegative.

The V and J genes are TRBV9 and TRBJ1-1; D unresolved. The CDR3 has 15 amino acids. Trimming removed 4 bases from V and 1 base from J, with 14 bases in between. From germline, CDR1 is SGDLS and CDR2 YYNGEE. The CDR3 DNA reads as TGTGCCAGCAGCCCCCGGGGTAACCAGAACACTGAAGCTTTCTTT. Protein product: CASSPRGNQNTEAFF.

This sequence joins TRBV5-1 and TRBJ2-7, with 11 bases fitting TRBD1. Germline CDR1 and CDR2: SGHRS and YFSETQ. The junction had 1 base not matched to a gene; V was cut back by 3 bases and J by 2 bases. The CDR3 extends over 14 amino acids. CDR3 nucleotide sequence: TGCGCCAGCAGCTCGGACAGGGGGCCCTACGAGCAGTACTTC. Encoded protein: CASSSDRGPYEQYF. Variable domain in full (rest from reference TRBV5-1 and TRBJ2-7): KAGVTQTPRYLIKTRGQQVTLSCSPISGHRSVSWYQQTPGQGLQFLFEYFSETQRNKGNFPGRFSGRQFSNSRSEMNVSTLELGDSALYLCASSSDRGPYEQYFGPGTRLTVT.

This clone was seen more than once but under ten times. This chain connects TRBV7-9 to TRBJ2-5, with TRBD2 matching 15 bases. The DNA end lines up better with TRBJ2-7; the J call may be wrong. In germline, CDR1 is SEHNR, CDR2 FQNEAQ (reference sequence). The CDR3 is made up of 18 amino acids. CDR3 DNA: TGTGCCAGCAGCTTGACCCGGACTAGCGGGGGGGTAGACTACGAGCAGTACTTC. It specifies CASSLTRTSGGVDYEQYF.

The chain links TRBV6-1 to TRBJ1-2; D remains unclear. Trimming took 4 bases from V and 8 from J, leaving 8 bases between them. This CDR3 is built from 11 residues. From germline, CDR1 is MNHNS and CDR2 SASEGT. CDR3 in amino acids: CASSATGGYTF. CDR3 nucleotide sequence: TGTGCCAGCAGTGCGACCGGGGGCTACACCTTC.

The chain is built from TRBV5-4 and TRBJ2-7; D is possibly TRBD2 (7 bases). CDR1 and CDR2 from the germline V gene are SGHNT and YYREEE (reference sequence). The CDR3 length is 16 residues. V dropped 0 bases and J dropped 7 bases, with 20 bases sitting between them. The CDR3 DNA reads TGTGCCAGCAGCTTGGGGGTCCTGGCGGGGGCGGGGGAGCAGTACTTC. Amino acid sequence: CASSLGVLAGAGEQYF.

This chain joins TRBV28 and TRBJ2-1; D perhaps matches TRBD2 (6 bases). Per the germline V gene, CDR1 is MDHEN and CDR2 is SYDVKM. This CDR3 is built from 12 residues. Here the CDR3 reads CHTRAGNNEQFF. DNA of the CDR3: TGTCACACACGGGCGGGGAACAATGAGCAGTTCTTC.

The chain links TRBV6-5 to TRBJ2-7; 7 nucleotides align to TRBD1. Germline-derived CDR1 and CDR2 are MNHEY and SVGAGI. Trimming removed 3 bases from V and 7 bases from J; junction bases left unmatched: 12. This CDR3 is built from 15 residues. CDR3 coding DNA: TGTGCCAGCAGTTATGTTGGCAGGGGGAAAGGGGAGCAGTACTTC. Translated, it gives CASSYVGRGKGEQYF.

This CDR3 reads CASSQGQFSTDTQYF. For the CDR3, the DNA is TGTGCCAGCAGTCAAGGACAGTTTAGCACAGATACGCAGTATTTT. V gene TRBV11-3 combines with J gene TRBJ2-3; D possibly corresponds to TRBD1 (6 bases). The CDR3 totals 15 residues. Germline assignment: CDR1 SGHNT and CDR2 YENEEA. Trimming removed 6 bases from V and 0 bases from J, with 13 bases in between.

This sequence joins TRBV29-1 and TRBJ2-7, with a possible D match to TRBD1 (6 bases). The CDR3 has 15 residues. The germline gives CDR1 SQVTM, CDR2 ANQGSEA. V was cut by 1 base and J by 7 bases, with 20 bases left in between. The CDR3 sequence is CSVEVQGTGQGEQYF. The CDR3 region has the DNA TGCAGCGTTGAAGTACAGGGCACCGGGCAGGGGGAGCAGTACTTC.

The V call is TRBV25-1, the J call TRBJ2-7; possibly TRBD2 for D (5 bases). The germline V and J ends were trimmed by 8 bases and 5 bases, with 13 bases remaining between them. This CDR3 spans 12 amino acids. Germline V lookup: CDR1 MGHDK, CDR2 SYGVNS. CDR3 DNA: TGTGCCAGCCGGGGTTTAAGTAACGAGCAGTACTTC. Its protein is CASRGLSNEQYF.

The chain links TRBV11-2 to TRBJ2-7; perhaps TRBD1 as D (5 bases). V dropped 1 base and J dropped 7 bases, with 17 bases sitting between them. Germline V lookup: CDR1 SGHAT, CDR2 FQNNGV. This CDR3 has 15 amino acids. The CDR3 DNA sequence: TGTGCCAGCAGCTTAGTCAGGGTTTCCCTCCTAGAGCAGTACTTC. Translating gives CASSLVRVSLLEQYF.

The gene calls are TRBV28 and TRBJ1-5, with no clear D. CDR1 and CDR2 from the germline V gene are MDHEN and SYDVKM. V was clipped by 4 bases and J by 3 bases, with 16 bases between them. The CDR3 loop spans 16 amino acids. Written as DNA, the CDR3 is TGTGCCAGCAGTTCAGGACGGAGGCAGGTCAATCAGCCCCAGCATTTT. This encodes CASSSGRRQVNQPQHF.

This rearrangement joins TRBV7-2 to TRBJ2-7; D is undetermined. CDR3 length equals 12 residues. The ends were cut back, 6 bases at V and 6 bases at J, with 12 bases in the middle. Per germline, CDR1 SGHTA and CDR2 FQGNSA. CDR3 amino acids: CASRQSGPEQYF. The CDR3 DNA reads TGTGCCAGCAGGCAGAGTGGGCCCGAGCAGTACTTC.

CDR3 region: CAISELAGLTDTQYF. CDR3 nucleotide sequence: TGTGCCATCAGTGAGTTGGCAGGGCTCACAGATACGCAGTATTTT. The chain recombines TRBV10-3 with TRBJ2-3; the D gene is possibly TRBD1 (5 bases). The CDR3 is 15 amino acids. V lost 1 base and J lost 2, with 10 bases in between. Germline assignment: CDR1 ENHRY and CDR2 SYGVKD.

The V gene is TRBV18, the J gene TRBJ2-7, with a possible D match to TRBD1 (6 bases). Germline-derived CDR1 and CDR2 are KGHSH and LQKENI. The CDR3 has 15 residues. Deletions cut 6 bases from V and 0 bases from J, with 15 bases between. This chain's CDR3 is CASSFDRWSSYEQYF. DNA of the CDR3: TGTGCCAGCTCCTTTGACAGGTGGAGCTCCTACGAGCAGTACTTC. The whole variable domain, filled in from reference TRBV18 and TRBJ2-7, reads NAGVMQNPRHLVRRRGQEARLRCSPMKGHSHVYWYRQLPEEGLKFMVYLQKENIIDESGMPKERFSAEFPKEGPSILRIQQVVRGDSAAYFCASSFDRWSSYEQYFGPGTRLTVT.

This clone was seen more than once but under ten times. The gene calls are TRBV6-1 and TRBJ2-3; 7 nucleotides match TRBD2. Trimming removed 6 bases from V and 3 bases from J; junction bases left unmatched: 6. This CDR3 contains 14 residues. In germline, CDR1 is MNHNS, CDR2 SASEGT. The CDR3 region has the DNA TGTGCCAGCAGCGCGGGAGACGTTACAGATACGCAGTATTTT. This translates into CASSAGDVTDTQYF.

The chain is built from TRBV23-1 and TRBJ2-7, with TRBD1 matching over 7 bases. TRBV23-1 qualifies as an ORF whose function is uncertain. The CDR3 covers 15 residues. V shed 2 bases, J shed 2 bases, and the junction held 6 bases outside the gene matches. Here the CDR3 reads CASSQNRGWPYEQYF. The CDR3 bases are TGCGCCAGCAGTCAAAACAGGGGTTGGCCCTACGAGCAGTACTTC.

The rearrangement joins TRBV15 to TRBJ1-1; a possible D gene is TRBD1 (5 bases). Trimming removed 5 bases from V and 1 base from J, with 11 bases in between. CDR3 length equals 14 residues. Looked up from germline, CDR1 is LNHNV and CDR2 is YYDKDF (reference sequence). The CDR3 DNA follows: TGTGCCACCAGCGACCGGGGGACGAACACTGAAGCTTTCTTT. As protein: CATSDRGTNTEAFF.

The gene calls are TRBV7-2 and TRBJ1-1, with D unresolved. The V and J ends lost 5 bases and 8 bases respectively, with 21 bases between them. This CDR3 has 15 amino acids. CDR1 and CDR2 (germline): SGHTA, FQGNSA. Here the CDR3 DNA reads TGTGCCAGCAGCACCCCCAAAACACGGAGCGGGGAAGCTTTCTTT. Translation: CASSTPKTRSGEAFF.

The chain couples TRBV5-5 to TRBJ2-3, with 12 positions matching TRBD2. V lost 2 bases, J lost 4 bases, and 5 bases stayed unmatched. This CDR3 is 16 amino acids long. Germline values: CDR1 SGHKS, CDR2 YYEKEE (reference sequence). CDR3 nucleotides: TGTGCCAGCAGCTTTAGACTAGCGGGAGTGGCAGATACGCAGTATTTT. Translated, it gives CASSFRLAGVADTQYF.

V and J are TRBV7-2 and TRBJ1-2; 9 bases are shared with TRBD1. The CDR3 loop spans 14 amino acids. The junction had 4 bases not matched to a gene; V was cut back by 4 bases and J by 4 bases. Germline V gene sequence: CDR1 SGHTA, CDR2 FQGNSA. CDR3 residues: CASSSGQGFYGYTF. The CDR3 DNA is TGTGCCAGCAGCTCGGGACAGGGCTTCTATGGCTACACCTTC. The complete variable domain, with remaining parts taken from reference TRBV7-2 and TRBJ1-2, reads GAGVSQSPSNKVTEKGKDVELRCDPISGHTALYWYRQSLGQGLEFLIYFQGNSAPDKSGLPSDRFSAERTGGSVSTLTIQRTQQEDSAVYLCASSSGQGFYGYTFGSGTRLTVV.

V is TRBV6-5 and J is TRBJ1-2; TRBD1 matches 9 bases. Germline trimming cut 7 bases from V and 4 bases from J; bases unmatched to any gene: 7. The CDR3 extends over 14 amino acids. The germline V gene has CDR1 MNHEY and CDR2 SVGAGI. The CDR3 region is CASTGPGQGYGYTF. CDR3 bases: TGTGCCAGCACTGGCCCGGGACAGGGCTATGGCTACACCTTC.

CDR3 DNA sequence: TGTGCCAGCTCTTCGGGGGGGGTGGTAGATACGCAGTATTTT. This encodes CASSSGGVVDTQYF. This rearrangement joins TRBV28 to TRBJ2-3; the match to TRBD2 covers 8 bases. With 8 bases clipped from V and 5 bases from J, the junction kept 9 bases outside the gene matches. The germline V gene encodes CDR1 MDHEN and CDR2 SYDVKM. The CDR3 spans 14 residues.

CDR3 protein: CASSLHPQGTEAFF. As DNA, the CDR3 is TGTGCCAGCAGCTTACACCCCCAGGGAACTGAAGCTTTCTTT. The chain combines TRBV7-8 with TRBJ1-1; possible D gene TRBD1, 5 bases. CDR1 and CDR2 from the germline V gene are SGHVS and FQNEAQ. Deletions cut 2 bases from V and 5 bases from J, with 12 bases between. The CDR3 runs 14 residues.

V is TRBV5-8 and J is TRBJ1-5; TRBD1 matches 8 bases. The CDR3 spans 14 residues. From germline, CDR1 is SGHTS and CDR2 YDEGEE. Germline trimming cut 4 bases from V and 6 bases from J; bases unmatched to any gene: 6. CDR3: CASSVDRGAQPQHF. CDR3 DNA sequence: TGTGCCAGCAGCGTTGACAGGGGCGCTCAGCCCCAGCATTTT.